The TCR beta chain described here comes from a study of shared clonotypes between healthy human individuals. Study in general: Researchers drew samples from two women and three men aged 18 to 49.

Of note for this clone: Its antigen is still unknown.

Study results and caveats: Naive CD4 clonotypes overlapped across a few donors at around 5%.

Sequenced by immunoSEQ multiplex PCR; TCRdb stores in-frame clones only, minus some. The data show just over 2,000,000 clones, about 94% seen once. Only CD45RO-negative cells positively selected for CCR7 counted as naive CD8 cells, so terminally differentiated effector memory CD45RA+ cells were excluded. The sequenced sample consisted of naive CD8+ T cells sorted from blood. This TCR was sampled from a man aged 18 to 30 in good health.

The CDR3 loop is CASSFGTTEQFF. The CDR3 DNA follows: TGTGCCAGCAGCTTTGGGACAACTGAGCAGTTCTTC. The chain carries TRBV6-5 and TRBJ2-1; D may be TRBD1 (6 bases). The CDR3 consists of 12 residues. V was trimmed by 6 bases and J by 9 bases, leaving 12 bases between them. CDR1 and CDR2 (germline): MNHEY, SVGAGI.